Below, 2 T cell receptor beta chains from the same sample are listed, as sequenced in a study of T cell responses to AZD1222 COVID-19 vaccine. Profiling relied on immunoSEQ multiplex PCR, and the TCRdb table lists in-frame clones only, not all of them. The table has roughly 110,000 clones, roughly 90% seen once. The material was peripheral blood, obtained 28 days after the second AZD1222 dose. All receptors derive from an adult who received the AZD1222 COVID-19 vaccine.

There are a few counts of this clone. CDR3 residues: CASSPVFRNHATNEKLFF. In nucleotides, the CDR3 is TGCGCCAGCAGCCCGGTTTTCAGGAACCATGCAACTAATGAAAAACTGTTTTTT. This rearrangement joins TRBV4-1 to TRBJ1-4; D unresolved. The germline V gene has CDR1 MGHRA and CDR2 YSYEKL. Between the trimmed V and J ends, which lost 4 bases and 0 bases, there was a span of 18 bases. The CDR3 has 18 residues.

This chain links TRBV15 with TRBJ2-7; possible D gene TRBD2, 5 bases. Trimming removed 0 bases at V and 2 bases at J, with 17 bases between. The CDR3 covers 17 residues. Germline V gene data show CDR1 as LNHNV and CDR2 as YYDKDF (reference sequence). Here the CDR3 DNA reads TGTGCCACCAGCAGAGATCGGGGAGATCCTAACCCCTACGAGCAGTACTTC. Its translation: CATSRDRGDPNPYEQYF.